Reported below is one TCR beta chain. The antigen remains unidentified. This specimen belongs to a study of beta chain features in type 1 diabetes. The wider study: What patients shared with healthy donors was a similar profile of age, gender and cell yields. The number of sorted cells examined across all samples was some 100 million. Overall study results and limits: Type 1 diabetes patients showed a moderate but significant shortening of TCRB CDR3s in all four CD4+ subsets.

Every isolated RNA sample was fully reverse transcribed, so sequencing captured expressed TCRB transcripts. For naive, central memory and regulatory T cell samples, reads averaged roughly 4 million. Using immunoSEQ multiplex PCR, the repertoire was profiled, and TCRdb retains in-frame clones only, with some absent. This sample has 300,000 to 350,000 clones, with roughly 9% found just once. The germline V gene encodes CDR1 SGHTA and CDR2 FQGNSA. Between the trimmed V and J ends, which lost 4 bases and 4 bases, there was a span of 8 bases. CDR3 length equals 14 residues. The sequence came from a man aged 25-40 years with type 1 diabetes. The chain combines TRBV7-2 with TRBJ1-6; no clear D. Sequencing used central memory CD4+ T cells from blood. CDR3 DNA: TGTGCCAGCAGCTCTAACAATTATAATTCACCCCTCCACTTT. Translated: CASSSNNYNSPLHF.